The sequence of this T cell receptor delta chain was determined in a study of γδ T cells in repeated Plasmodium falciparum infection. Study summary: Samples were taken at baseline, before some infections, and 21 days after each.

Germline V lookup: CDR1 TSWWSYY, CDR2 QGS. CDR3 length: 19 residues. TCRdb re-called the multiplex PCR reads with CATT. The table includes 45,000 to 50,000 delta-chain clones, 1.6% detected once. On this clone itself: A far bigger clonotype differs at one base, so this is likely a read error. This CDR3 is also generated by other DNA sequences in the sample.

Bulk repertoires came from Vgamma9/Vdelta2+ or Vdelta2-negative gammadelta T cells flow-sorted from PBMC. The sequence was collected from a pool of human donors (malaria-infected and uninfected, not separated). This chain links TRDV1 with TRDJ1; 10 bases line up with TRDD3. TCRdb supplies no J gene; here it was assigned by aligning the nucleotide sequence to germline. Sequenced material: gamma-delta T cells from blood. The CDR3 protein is CALGEGPSNWGIYTDKLIF. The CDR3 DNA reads TGTGCTCTTGGGGAAGGTCCTAGTAACTGGGGGATTTACACCGACAAACTCATCTTT.